The present T cell receptor beta chain was sequenced within a study of OX40 agonist ivuxolimab in advanced cancers. Only in-frame clones appear in the TCRdb table, and some are missing; sequencing was by immunoSEQ multiplex PCR. The profile covers around 15,000 clones, with 80% appearing a single time and roughly 25% taken by the ten largest. CDR3 length equals 16 residues. V trimming: 1 base; J trimming: 3 bases; junction bases outside the gene matches: 7. Germline lookup yields CDR1 MNHNS and CDR2 SASEGT. Regarding this clone: Its target is unknown.

Study-wide results and limits: Low normalized T-cell clonal expansion was also seen in some nonresponders.

This specimen consisted of CD4+ or CD8+ T cells sorted from blood, obtained in a trial of the OX40 agonist ivuxolimab. This sequence was found in an adult with an advanced solid tumor such as melanoma, head and neck, liver or kidney cancer. The chain is built from TRBV6-1 and TRBJ2-7; 9 nucleotides agree with TRBD2. Written as DNA, the CDR3 is TGTGCCAGCAGTGAAGTTGCGACTAGCGGTTTCTACGAGCAGTACTTC. Its protein is CASSEVATSGFYEQYF.